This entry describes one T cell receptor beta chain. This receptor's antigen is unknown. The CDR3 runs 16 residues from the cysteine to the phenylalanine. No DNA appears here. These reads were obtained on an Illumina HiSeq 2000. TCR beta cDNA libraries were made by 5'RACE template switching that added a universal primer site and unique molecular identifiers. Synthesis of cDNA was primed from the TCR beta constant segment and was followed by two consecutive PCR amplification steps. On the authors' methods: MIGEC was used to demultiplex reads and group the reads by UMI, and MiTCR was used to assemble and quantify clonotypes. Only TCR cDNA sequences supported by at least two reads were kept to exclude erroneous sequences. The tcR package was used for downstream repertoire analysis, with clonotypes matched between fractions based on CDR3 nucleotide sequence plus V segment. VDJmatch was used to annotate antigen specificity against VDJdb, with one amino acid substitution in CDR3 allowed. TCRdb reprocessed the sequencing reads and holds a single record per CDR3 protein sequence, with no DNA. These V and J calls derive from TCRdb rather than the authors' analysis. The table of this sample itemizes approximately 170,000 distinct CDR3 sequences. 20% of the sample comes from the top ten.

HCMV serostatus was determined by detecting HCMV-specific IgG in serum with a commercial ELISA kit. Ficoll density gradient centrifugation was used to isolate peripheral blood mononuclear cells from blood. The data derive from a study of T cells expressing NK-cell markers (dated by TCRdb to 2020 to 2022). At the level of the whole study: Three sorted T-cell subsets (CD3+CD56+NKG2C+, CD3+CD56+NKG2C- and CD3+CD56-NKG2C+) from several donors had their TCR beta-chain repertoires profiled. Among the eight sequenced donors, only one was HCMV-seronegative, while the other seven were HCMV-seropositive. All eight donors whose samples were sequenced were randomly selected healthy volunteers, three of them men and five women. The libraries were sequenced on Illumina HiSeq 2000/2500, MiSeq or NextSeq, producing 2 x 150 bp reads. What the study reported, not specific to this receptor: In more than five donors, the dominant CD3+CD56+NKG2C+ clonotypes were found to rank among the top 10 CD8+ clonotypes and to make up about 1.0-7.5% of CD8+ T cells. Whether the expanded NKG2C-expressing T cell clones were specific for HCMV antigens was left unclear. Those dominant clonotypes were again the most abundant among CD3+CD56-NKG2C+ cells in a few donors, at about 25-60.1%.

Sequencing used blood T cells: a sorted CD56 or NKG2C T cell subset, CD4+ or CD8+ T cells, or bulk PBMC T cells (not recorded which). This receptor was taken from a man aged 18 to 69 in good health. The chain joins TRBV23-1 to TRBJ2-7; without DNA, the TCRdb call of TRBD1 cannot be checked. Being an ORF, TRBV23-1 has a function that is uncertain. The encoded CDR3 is CASSQSRTGGSYEQYF.